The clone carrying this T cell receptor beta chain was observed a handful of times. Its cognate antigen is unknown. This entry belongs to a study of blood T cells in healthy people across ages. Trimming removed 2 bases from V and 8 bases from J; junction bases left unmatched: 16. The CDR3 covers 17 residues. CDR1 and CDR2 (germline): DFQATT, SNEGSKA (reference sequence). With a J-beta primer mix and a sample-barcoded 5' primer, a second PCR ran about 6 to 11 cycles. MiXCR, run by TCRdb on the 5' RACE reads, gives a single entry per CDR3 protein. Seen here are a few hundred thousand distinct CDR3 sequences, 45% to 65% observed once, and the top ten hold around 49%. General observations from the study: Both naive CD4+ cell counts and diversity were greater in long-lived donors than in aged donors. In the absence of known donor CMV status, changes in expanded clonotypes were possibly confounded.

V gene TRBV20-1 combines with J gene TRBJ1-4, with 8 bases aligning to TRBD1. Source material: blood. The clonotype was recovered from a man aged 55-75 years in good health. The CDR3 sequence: CSARSFGGGQGGEKLFF. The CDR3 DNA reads TGCAGTGCTAGATCATTCGGGGGTGGACAGGGCGGCGAAAAACTGTTTTTT.